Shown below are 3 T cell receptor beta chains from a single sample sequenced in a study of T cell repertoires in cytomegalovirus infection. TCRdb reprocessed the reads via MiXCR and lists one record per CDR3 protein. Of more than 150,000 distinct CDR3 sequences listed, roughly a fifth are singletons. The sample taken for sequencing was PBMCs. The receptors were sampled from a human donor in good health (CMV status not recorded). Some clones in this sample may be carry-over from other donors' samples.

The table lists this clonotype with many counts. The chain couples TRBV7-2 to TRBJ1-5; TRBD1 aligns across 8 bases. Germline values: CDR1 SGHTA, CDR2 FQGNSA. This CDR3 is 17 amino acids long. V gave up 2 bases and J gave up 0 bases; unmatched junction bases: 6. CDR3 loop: CASSLTWTGNSNQPQHF. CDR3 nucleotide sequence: TGTGCCAGCAGCTTAACCTGGACAGGGAATAGCAATCAGCCCCAGCATTTT.

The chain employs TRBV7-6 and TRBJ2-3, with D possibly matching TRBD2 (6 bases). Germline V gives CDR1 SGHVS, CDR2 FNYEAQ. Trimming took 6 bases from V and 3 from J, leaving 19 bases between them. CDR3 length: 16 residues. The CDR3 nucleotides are TGTGCCAGCAGTCCGACCCCCGGGGGTGGAACAGATACGCAGTATTTT. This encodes CASSPTPGGGTDTQYF.

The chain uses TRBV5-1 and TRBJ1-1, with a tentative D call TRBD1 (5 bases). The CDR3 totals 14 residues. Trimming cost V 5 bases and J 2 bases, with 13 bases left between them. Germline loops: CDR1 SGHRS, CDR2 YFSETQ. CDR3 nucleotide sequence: TGCGCCAGCAGGGTCCGGGACGGAAACACTGAAGCTTTCTTT. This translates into CASRVRDGNTEAFF.